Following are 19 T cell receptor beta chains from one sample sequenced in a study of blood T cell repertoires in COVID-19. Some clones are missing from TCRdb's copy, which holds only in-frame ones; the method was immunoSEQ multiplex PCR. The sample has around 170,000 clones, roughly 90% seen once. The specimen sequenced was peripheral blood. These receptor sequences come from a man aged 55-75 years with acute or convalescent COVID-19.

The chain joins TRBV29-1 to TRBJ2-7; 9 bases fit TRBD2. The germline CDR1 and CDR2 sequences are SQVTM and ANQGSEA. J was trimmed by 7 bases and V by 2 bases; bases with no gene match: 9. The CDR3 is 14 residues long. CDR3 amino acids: CSVEPLAGMGEQYF. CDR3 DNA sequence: TGCAGCGTTGAACCCCTAGCGGGGATGGGAGAGCAGTACTTC.

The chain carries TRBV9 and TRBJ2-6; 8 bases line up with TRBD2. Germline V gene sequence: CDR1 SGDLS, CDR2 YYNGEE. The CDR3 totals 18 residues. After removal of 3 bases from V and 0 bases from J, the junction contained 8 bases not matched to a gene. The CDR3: CASSGTGTRYSGANVLTF. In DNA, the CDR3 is TGTGCCAGCAGCGGCACCGGGACTAGATACTCTGGGGCCAACGTCCTGACTTTC. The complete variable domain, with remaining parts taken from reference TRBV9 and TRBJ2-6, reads DSGVTQTPKHLITATGQRVTLRCSPRSGDLSVYWYQQSLDQGLQFLIQYYNGEERAKGNILERFSAQQFPDLHSELNLSSLELGDSALYFCASSGTGTRYSGANVLTFGAGSRLTVL.

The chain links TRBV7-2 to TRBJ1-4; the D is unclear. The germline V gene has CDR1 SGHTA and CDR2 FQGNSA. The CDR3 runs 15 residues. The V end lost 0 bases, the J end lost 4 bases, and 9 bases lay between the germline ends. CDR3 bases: TGTGCCAGCAGCTTAGCGCGCGGAATTAATGAAAAACTGTTTTTT. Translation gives CASSLARGINEKLFF.

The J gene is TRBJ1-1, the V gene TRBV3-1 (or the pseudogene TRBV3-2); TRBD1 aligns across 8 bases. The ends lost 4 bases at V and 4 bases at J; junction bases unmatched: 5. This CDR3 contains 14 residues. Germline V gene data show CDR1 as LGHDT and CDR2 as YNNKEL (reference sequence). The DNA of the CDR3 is TGTGCCAGCAGCCCGGACAGGGTGGGCACTGAAGCTTTCTTT. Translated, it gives CASSPDRVGTEAFF.

The chain's CDR3 is CATSGGTKNTGELFF. The CDR3 nucleotides read TGTGCCACCAGTGGAGGGACAAAGAACACCGGGGAGCTGTTTTTT. V gene TRBV24-1 combines with J gene TRBJ2-2; TRBD1 is a possible D gene (6 bases). The length of the CDR3 is 15 residues. The germline V and J ends were trimmed by 5 bases and 1 base, with 10 bases remaining between them. The germline gives CDR1 KGHDR, CDR2 SFDVKD.

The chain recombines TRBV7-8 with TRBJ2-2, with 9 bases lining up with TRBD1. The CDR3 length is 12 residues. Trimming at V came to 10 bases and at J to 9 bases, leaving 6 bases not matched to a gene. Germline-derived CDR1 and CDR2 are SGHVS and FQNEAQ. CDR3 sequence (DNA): TGTGCCACGGACAGGGGAGCCTGGGAGCTGTTTTTT. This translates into CATDRGAWELFF.

CDR3 nucleotide sequence: TGTGCCAGCTCACCCACCCAGGACAATGAAGCTTTCTTT. Protein product: CASSPTQDNEAFF. The chain links TRBV18 to TRBJ1-1, with D possibly TRBD1 on 5 matching bases. Germline-derived CDR1 and CDR2 are KGHSH and LQKENI. V lost 3 bases and J lost 7, with 12 bases in between. The CDR3 runs to 13 residues.

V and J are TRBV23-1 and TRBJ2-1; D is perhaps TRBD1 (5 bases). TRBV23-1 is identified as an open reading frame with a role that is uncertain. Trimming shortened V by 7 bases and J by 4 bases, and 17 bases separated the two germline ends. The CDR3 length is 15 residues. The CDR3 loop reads CASTDSRDSYNEQFF. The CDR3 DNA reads TGCGCCAGCACCGATTCTAGAGACAGTTACAATGAGCAGTTCTTC.

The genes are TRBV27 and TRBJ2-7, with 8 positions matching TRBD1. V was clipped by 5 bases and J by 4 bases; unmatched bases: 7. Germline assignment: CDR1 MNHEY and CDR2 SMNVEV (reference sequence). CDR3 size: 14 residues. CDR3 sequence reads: CASSPQGAVYEQYF. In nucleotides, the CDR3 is TGTGCCAGCAGTCCCCAGGGGGCGGTGTACGAGCAGTACTTC.

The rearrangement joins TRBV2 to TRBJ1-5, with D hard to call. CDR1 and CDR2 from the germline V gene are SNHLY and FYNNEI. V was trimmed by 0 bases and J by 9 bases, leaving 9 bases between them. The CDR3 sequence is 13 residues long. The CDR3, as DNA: TGTGCCAGCAGTGAAGCGCCTACTAGGCCCCAGCATTTT. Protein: CASSEAPTRPQHF.

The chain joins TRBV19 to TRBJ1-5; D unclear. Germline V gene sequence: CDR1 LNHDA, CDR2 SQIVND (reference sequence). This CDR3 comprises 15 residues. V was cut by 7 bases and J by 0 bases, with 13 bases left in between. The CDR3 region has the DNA TGTGCCAGTAAGGAGGACGCCTATAGCAATCAGCCCCAGCATTTT. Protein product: CASKEDAYSNQPQHF.

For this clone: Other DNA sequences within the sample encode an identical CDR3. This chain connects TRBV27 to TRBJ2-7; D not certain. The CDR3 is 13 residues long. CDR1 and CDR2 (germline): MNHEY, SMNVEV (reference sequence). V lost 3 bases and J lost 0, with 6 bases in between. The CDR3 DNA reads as TGTGCCAGCAGTTTTAGTCCCTCCTACGAGCAGTACTTC. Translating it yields CASSFSPSYEQYF.

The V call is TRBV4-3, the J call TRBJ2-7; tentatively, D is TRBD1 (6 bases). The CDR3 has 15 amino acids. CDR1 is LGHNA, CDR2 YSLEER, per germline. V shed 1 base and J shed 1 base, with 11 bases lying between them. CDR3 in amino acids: CASSQAAGDSYEQYF. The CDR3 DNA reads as TGCGCCAGCAGCCAAGCCGCAGGGGATTCCTACGAGCAGTACTTC.

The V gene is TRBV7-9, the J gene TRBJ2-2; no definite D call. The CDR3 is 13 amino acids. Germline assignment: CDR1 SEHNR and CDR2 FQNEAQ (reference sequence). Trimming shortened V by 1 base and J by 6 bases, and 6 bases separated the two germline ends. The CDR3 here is CASSLDTSGELFF. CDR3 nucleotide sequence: TGTGCCAGCAGCTTAGATACTTCCGGGGAGCTGTTTTTT.

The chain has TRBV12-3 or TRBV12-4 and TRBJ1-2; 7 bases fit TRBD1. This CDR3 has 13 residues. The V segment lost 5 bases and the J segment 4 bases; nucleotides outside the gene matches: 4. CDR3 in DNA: TGTGCCAGCAGTATGGGACAGCGCTATGGCTACACCTTC. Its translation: CASSMGQRYGYTF.

The CDR3 DNA follows: TGTGCCAGCAGCTTGGGGCAGACTGAAGCTTTCTTT. This encodes CASSLGQTEAFF. This chain connects TRBV5-4 to TRBJ1-1; D call uncertain. V lost 0 bases and J lost 5, with 5 bases in between. The CDR3 extends over 12 amino acids. Per germline, CDR1 SGHNT and CDR2 YYREEE (reference sequence).

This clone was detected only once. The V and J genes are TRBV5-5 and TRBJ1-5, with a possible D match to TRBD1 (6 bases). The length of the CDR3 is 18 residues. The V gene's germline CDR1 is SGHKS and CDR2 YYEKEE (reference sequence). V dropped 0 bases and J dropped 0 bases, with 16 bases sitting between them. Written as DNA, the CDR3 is TGTGCCAGCAGCTTGGCCGCAGGGGAAGCCTATAGCAATCAGCCCCAGCATTTT. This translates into CASSLAAGEAYSNQPQHF.

CDR3 sequence: CASSPTGTGGSNQPQHF. In nucleotides, the CDR3 is TGTGCCAGCTCACCAACCGGGACAGGGGGGAGCAATCAGCCCCAGCATTTT. V and J are TRBV18 and TRBJ1-5, with 11 bases matching TRBD1. This CDR3 has 17 amino acids. V lost 2 bases and J lost 1; bases outside the gene matches: 4. Germline V gene sequence: CDR1 KGHSH, CDR2 LQKENI.

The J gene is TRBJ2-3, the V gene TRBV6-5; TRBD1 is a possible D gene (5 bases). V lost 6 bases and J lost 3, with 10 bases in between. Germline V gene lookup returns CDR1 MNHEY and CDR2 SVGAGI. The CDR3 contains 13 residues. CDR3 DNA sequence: TGTGCCAGCAGCCTAAGGGGTACAGATACGCAGTATTTT. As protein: CASSLRGTDTQYF.